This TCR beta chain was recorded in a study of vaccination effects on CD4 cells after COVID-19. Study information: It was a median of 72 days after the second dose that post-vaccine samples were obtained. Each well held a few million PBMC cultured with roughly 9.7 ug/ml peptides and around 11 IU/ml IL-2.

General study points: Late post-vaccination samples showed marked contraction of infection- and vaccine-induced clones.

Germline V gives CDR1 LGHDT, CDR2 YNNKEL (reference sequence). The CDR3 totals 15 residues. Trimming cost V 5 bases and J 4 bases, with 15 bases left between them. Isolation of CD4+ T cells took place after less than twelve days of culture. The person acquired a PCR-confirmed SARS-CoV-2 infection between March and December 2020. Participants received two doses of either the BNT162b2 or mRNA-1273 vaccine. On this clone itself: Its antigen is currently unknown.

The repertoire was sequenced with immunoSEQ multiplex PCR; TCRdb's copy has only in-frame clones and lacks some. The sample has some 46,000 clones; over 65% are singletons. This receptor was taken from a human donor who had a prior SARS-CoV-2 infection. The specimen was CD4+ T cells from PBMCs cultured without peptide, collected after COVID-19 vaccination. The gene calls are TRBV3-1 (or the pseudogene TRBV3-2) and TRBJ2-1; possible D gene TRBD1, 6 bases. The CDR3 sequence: CASSAGAAGYNEQFF. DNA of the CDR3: TGTGCCAGCAGCGCAGGGGCCGCCGGTTACAATGAGCAGTTCTTC.